These 9 T cell receptor beta chains originate from one sample sequenced in a study of blood T cell repertoires in COVID-19. Some clones are missing from TCRdb's copy, which holds only in-frame ones; the method was immunoSEQ multiplex PCR. The data hold around 62,000 clones, with approximately 94% observed a single time. Sequenced sample: peripheral blood. These receptors originate from a man aged 65-85 years with active COVID-19.

The rearrangement links TRBV2 to TRBJ2-7; TRBD2 is a possible D gene (7 bases). Germline V gene lookup returns CDR1 SNHLY and CDR2 FYNNEI. The CDR3 spans 18 residues. V lost 4 bases and J 3 bases, leaving 25 bases between the germline ends. Here the CDR3 DNA reads TGTGCCAGCAGTGGTCGTGAACTCGGGGGGAAAGGGGGCTACGAGCAGTACTTC. Translated: CASSGRELGGKGGYEQYF.

The chain links TRBV15 to TRBJ1-2; 10 bases match TRBD1. The CDR3 covers 18 residues. V shed 1 base, J shed 5 bases, and the junction held 13 bases outside the gene matches. Germline assignment: CDR1 LNHNV and CDR2 YYDKDF (reference sequence). CDR3 nucleotides: TGTGCCACCAGCAGAGGACCTTTTAGGACAGGGGGGGGATATGGCTACACCTTC. Protein sequence: CATSRGPFRTGGGYGYTF. Full variable domain (rest looked up from reference TRBV15 and TRBJ1-2): DAMVIQNPRYQVTQFGKPVTLSCSQTLNHNVMYWYQQKSSQAPKLLFHYYDKDFNNEADTPDNFQSRRPNTSFCFLDIRSPGLGDTAMYLCATSRGPFRTGGGYGYTFGSGTRLTVV.

As regards this clone: This same CDR3 is encoded by further DNA sequences in the sample. The V call is TRBV5-1, the J call TRBJ2-3; 8 positions agree with TRBD1. The CDR3 contains 14 residues. V gave up 4 bases and J gave up 3 bases; unmatched junction bases: 4. CDR1 is SGHRS and CDR2 is YFSETQ in the germline V gene. CDR3 amino acids: CASSPGQGTDTQYF. CDR3 DNA sequence: TGCGCCAGCAGCCCAGGACAGGGAACAGATACGCAGTATTTT.

The J gene is TRBJ2-3, the V gene TRBV11-2; D is ambiguous. Per the germline V gene, CDR1 is SGHAT and CDR2 is FQNNGV. Trimming took off 2 bases at V and 2 bases at J, with 11 bases between the two ends. CDR3 size: 15 residues. Here the CDR3 DNA reads TGTGCCAGCAGCTTAATGGAGCGTAACACAGATACGCAGTATTTT. It encodes CASSLMERNTDTQYF.

The chain is built from TRBV9 and TRBJ2-7; 8 bases fit TRBD1. Germline CDR1 SGDLS, CDR2 YYNGEE. The CDR3 length is 15 residues. With V trimmed by 4 bases and J by 3 bases, 9 bases remained unmatched. The CDR3 DNA is TGTGCCAGCAGCCCCGGGACAGGTCCCTTCTACGAGCAGTACTTC. Its protein is CASSPGTGPFYEQYF.

V is TRBV2 and J is TRBJ2-5; 8 nucleotides match TRBD2. This CDR3 has 16 residues. The V and J ends lost 6 bases and 7 bases, in that order; junction bases with no gene match: 16. CDR1 SNHLY and CDR2 FYNNEI come from the germline V gene. CDR3 in amino acids: CASRAIGTRGPATQYF. For the CDR3, the DNA is TGTGCCAGCAGAGCCATTGGGACTAGGGGTCCGGCGACCCAGTACTTC.

The chain uses TRBV10-3 and TRBJ2-5, with TRBD1 identical over 7 bases. V gave up 10 bases and J gave up 5 bases; unmatched junction bases: 13. The germline gives CDR1 ENHRY, CDR2 SYGVKD. The CDR3 extends over 14 amino acids. The CDR3 here is CATKKDRIEETQYF. CDR3 in DNA: TGTGCCACGAAAAAGGACAGGATAGAGGAGACCCAGTACTTC.

J is TRBJ1-1 and V is TRBV7-2; no firm D call. This CDR3 is 12 amino acids long. Germline values: CDR1 SGHTA, CDR2 FQGNSA. The V and J ends lost 4 bases and 10 bases respectively, with 13 bases between them. The CDR3 is CASSSQMLGAFF. The CDR3 nucleotides are TGTGCCAGCAGCTCACAGATGTTGGGAGCTTTCTTT.

This clone was observed a single time. The chain is built from TRBV6-6 and TRBJ2-7, with 8 bases identical to TRBD2. CDR3 length equals 16 residues. With V trimmed by 5 bases and J by 0 bases, 9 bases remained unmatched. Germline V gene sequence: CDR1 MNHNY, CDR2 SVGAGI (reference sequence). The CDR3 loop is CASSASGGVASYEQYV. CDR3 DNA: TGTGCCAGCAGTGCCTCGGGGGGGGTCGCCTCCTACGAGCAGTACGTC.